The clone carrying this TCR beta chain has at least ten counts. The germline gives CDR1 SGHRS, CDR2 YFSETQ. V lost 1 base, J lost 2 bases, and 10 bases lay in between. The CDR3 spans 15 residues. The record originates from a study of patients with pleural tuberculosis. TCRdb independently ran MiXCR on the reads; one entry per CDR3 protein. The data hold nearly 30,000 distinct CDR3 sequences, with about 20% observed a single time. The sequence derives from a human donor with pleural tuberculosis. Sequences were obtained from peripheral blood. This rearrangement joins TRBV5-1 to TRBJ2-1; D gene uncertain. CDR3 coding DNA: TGCGCCAGCAGCTTGACGGCCACAACCTACAATGAGCAGTTCTTC. The encoded protein is CASSLTATTYNEQFF.